Sequencing of this T cell receptor beta chain was carried out in a study of cytomegalovirus exposure and HLA in healthy donors (dated by TCRdb to 2016 to 2017). Study-wide context: In an earlier analysis of 450 to 750 of the donors, around 290 Gb of sequence data and 117 million unique TCR beta sequences from 180 million or so T cells were reported. Roughly 300 gigabases of sequencing data and tens of millions of unique TCR sequences were included in an early release covering about 620 HLA-typed donors. Of the roughly 400 genotyped donors, about 80% fell in the genetic ancestry cluster associated with self-reported Caucasian donors. The aim of the study was to test whether cataloging public T cell receptors could identify signatures of past pathogen exposure. Using immunosequencing, the study profiled T cell repertoires from 500 to 800 subjects and related those repertoires to cytomegalovirus serostatus. Besides the first cohort of roughly 660 subjects, a separate validation cohort made up of roughly 120 different subjects was used. The study combined high-throughput TCR immunosequencing, statistical association of individual TCRs with disease status, and machine learning to predict cytomegalovirus infection status. To study patterns of TCR occurrence, a later analysis re-analyzed previously published TCR beta repertoires from 700 or so donors and added high-resolution HLA genotyping. In the later analysis, no new phenotypic data were used to find candidate immune exposures; instead, reliance was placed on TCR beta sequences and their occurrence across donors. In an earlier analysis of around 540 of the donors, high-throughput TCR beta sequencing was used to judge whether each TCR beta V gene segment behaved as functional or pseudogenic. Donor age, sex, ethnicity and CMV serostatus were collected together with the repertoire data. A later genetic analysis used genome-wide SNP genotypes for about 60% of the 666 donors, treating that subset as a discovery cohort. All discovery cohort repertoires had been generated using a single sequencing platform. HLA typing included class I and class II loci at four-digit resolution. The number of donors typed differed by locus, with roughly 629-640 for A, B, C, DRB1 and DQB1, 522 for DQA1, 600 to 610 for DPA1, and approximately 470 for DPB1. Roughly 5 DR-DQ haplotypes were handled as single units for association and clustering, since linkage in the cohort was strong. On average, around 230,000 unique TCR beta nucleotide sequences were sequenced per donor among fewer than 500 genotyped donors of the cohort, with roughly a sixth of those sequences being non-productive. Overall results and qualifications from the work: Roughly uniform sequencing depth across donors was assumed in presence/absence analyses, although this assumption may not hold. In both the original and validation cohorts, the classifier was reported to diagnose cytomegalovirus status with high specificity and sensitivity. Across donors, most TCR sequences were observed very rarely, whereas some public TCRs were present in many individuals. A later analysis found that most CMV-associated TCR beta chains appeared HLA-restricted, with HLA associations seemingly driven largely by CMV exposure. The cohort was sequenced for TCR beta chains only, and without alpha or paired-chain data the features that could be detected were limited. According to a later genetic analysis, donors in an Asian-associated ancestry cluster had fewer N-insertions in productive TCRs than the approximately 610-donor mean. Correlated functional status among segregating V segments might be attributable to linkage disequilibrium, but an unknown experimental factor could not be ruled out. Some IMGT-functional V segments, including TRBV6-2 and TRBV6-3, could not be told apart with the 87-base-pair reads, so those segments were excluded. Assigning TCR associations to individual alleles was difficult when HLA alleles, especially DR and DQ, strongly co-occurred. An association between a missense DCLRE1C variant and V-gene and J-gene trimming of TCR beta chains was found in a later genetic analysis and replicated in an independent cohort. In the study, some 180 TCR beta chains were listed as associated with cytomegalovirus. Because HLA typing was missing for some donors at each locus, association tests included only the typed subset. Broadly in line with IMGT annotations, most TCR beta V segments showed up in productive rearrangements about 87% or about 30% of the time in an earlier analysis of around 600 of the donors. According to the authors, the approach could potentially be generalized to other disease states and immunological phenotypes. According to a later analysis, TCR association rates differed among HLA loci, with DRB1 alleles showing the most associated TCRs and HLA-C alleles showing the fewest. The earlier analysis of approximately 560 of the donors excluded approximately 17 rarely observed V segments, including chromosome 9 orphons, because counts were too low. A later analysis reported that several top co-occurrence clusters appeared linked to parvovirus B19, influenza, CMV and Epstein-Barr virus. A later analysis found that HLA-associated TCR beta chains were more clonally expanded and had lower generation probabilities than equally common non-associated chains. Specific HLA alleles were associated with 18,000 or so TCR beta sequences at a false discovery rate of 0.05 in a later analysis. Immune exposure information for the cohort was limited to CMV serostatus. A group of highly shared sequence variants was considered likely to be a technical artifact of the sequencing pipeline. A further reported finding was that TCR beta sequences accurately predicted the HLA-A and HLA-B alleles for most subjects in the first cohort. A few of the identified cytomegalovirus-associated TCR beta chains were confirmed in vitro to be specific for cytomegalovirus antigens.

In total, roughly 710 healthy bone marrow donors made up the cohort. Cohort members were all nominally healthy when sampled, although unrecorded immune exposures were likely present. The donor tested CMV seronegative, placing the donor among the 350 or so seronegative members of the cohort. A peripheral blood sample was collected from each donor, and TCR beta sequencing was performed on peripheral blood mononuclear cells. The Qiagen DNeasy Blood Extraction Kit was used to extract genomic DNA from the blood cell samples. From its cysteine to its phenylalanine, the CDR3 spans 14 amino acids. Only the CDR3 DNA stays, 42 bases, in frame from base 1. Via the germline V gene, CDR1 is MGHRA and CDR2 YSYEKL. The trim is 4 bases for V and 0 bases for J, with a gap of 10 bases between the germline ends. As to this clone: There is no known antigen for this receptor. Base-call qualities are not available, and no considerably larger clone is one nucleotide away.

Libraries were prepared through the immunoSEQ multiplex PCR assay. The multiplex PCR relied on a mix of 60 forward primers for TCR Vbeta segments and 13 reverse primers for TCR Jbeta segments. The CDR3 region of rearranged TCR beta genes was amplified from genomic DNA with a multiplex PCR assay. Amplified TCR beta libraries were sequenced as 87-base-pair reads on the Illumina HiSeq System. Per the authors' processing: Across the 670 or so repertoires, a later analysis counted 80 million or so unique TCR beta chains, 9 million to 14 million of which were shared by at least two donors. A nearest-neighbor algorithm error-corrected the raw reads and collapsed the reads into unique sequences, merging closely related sequences to remove PCR and sequencing errors. Alignment of CDR3 sequences to IMGT reference sequences was used to assign V, D and J gene segments. Each retained sequence needed at least a six-nucleotide match to both a V gene segment and a J gene segment. A rearrangement was called productive if the CDR3 had no stop codons and remained in frame with V and J, and every other rearrangement was called non-productive. Following IMGT convention, CDR3 was defined as the stretch from the second conserved V-encoded cysteine up to the conserved J-encoded phenylalanine. The earlier analysis of 450 to 750 of the donors excluded any sequence lacking an unambiguous match to a single V gene segment. An earlier analysis of 587 of the donors classified V segments as functional when productive rearrangements were above 56.7% and as segregating when the standard deviation between donors was above 5%. A statistical classification framework was built to diagnose cytomegalovirus status from the catalog of TCR beta chain sequences. In a later analysis, TCR nucleotide sequences were compared against IMGT/GENE-DB human TR gene sequences so that V and J genes could be assigned. The TCRdist pipeline was used in a later analysis to assign CDR3 sequences and most-parsimonious VDJ recombination scenarios. A later analysis defined each TCR beta chain by its CDR3 amino acid sequence plus V-gene family, and excluded reads lacking a unique V-gene family. In a later analysis, around 650 highly shared, low-generation-probability nucleotide sequences were removed to address suspected cross-contamination and a sequencing artifact. For each public chain, a later analysis derived a clonal expansion index from normalized ranks of inferred template counts within each repertoire. A later analysis computed generation probabilities with a VDJ recombination model fitted to out-of-frame rearrangements, and checked the results against IGoR. In a later analysis, hypergeometric tests were used to score TCR-TCR, TCR-HLA and TCR-CMV co-occurrence, with a repertoire-size bias correction applied to TCR pairs. In a later analysis, false discovery rates were estimated by permuting HLA or CMV assignments 20 times. In a later analysis, co-occurring TCRs were grouped using DBSCAN, with TCRdist sequence similarity added in when clustering inside HLA-allele-positive subsets. Co-occurrence clustering excluded repertoires with fewer than 30,000 or more than 120,000 public chains, plus five with anomalous nucleotide sharing. This immuneACCESS table, as held by TCRdb, lists in-frame sequences with V and J called but not all clones. Of the missing ones, under half trace to an unresolved V gene in checked studies; the others have no known cause. V and J calls and clone size come straight from that table; D and trimming were deduced from the DNA. The sample table lists 170,000 or so clones, 77% of them with a count of one. Clones ranked in the top ten supply roughly 1.7% of the sample.

The chain joins TRBV4-1 to TRBJ2-7; there is no confident call for the D gene. The specimen sequenced was PBMCs. This clonotype was obtained from a woman aged 30 to 39 in good health and CMV-seronegative. The CDR3 here reads CASSPDKISYEQYF. The DNA reads as follows: TGCGCCAGCAGCCCCGACAAGATCTCCTACGAGCAGTACTTC.